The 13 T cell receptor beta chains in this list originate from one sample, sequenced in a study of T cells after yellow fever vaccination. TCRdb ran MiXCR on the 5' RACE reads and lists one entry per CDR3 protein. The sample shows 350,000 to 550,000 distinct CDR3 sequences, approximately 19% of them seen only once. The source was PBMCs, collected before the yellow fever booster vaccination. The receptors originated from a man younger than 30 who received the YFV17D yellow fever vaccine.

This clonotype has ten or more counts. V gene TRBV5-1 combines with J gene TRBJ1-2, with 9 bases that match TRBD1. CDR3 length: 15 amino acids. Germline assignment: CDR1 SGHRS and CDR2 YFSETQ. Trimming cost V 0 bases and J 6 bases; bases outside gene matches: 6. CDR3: CASSLAARTGDGYTF. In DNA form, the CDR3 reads TGCGCCAGCAGCTTGGCCGCACGGACAGGGGATGGCTACACCTTC.

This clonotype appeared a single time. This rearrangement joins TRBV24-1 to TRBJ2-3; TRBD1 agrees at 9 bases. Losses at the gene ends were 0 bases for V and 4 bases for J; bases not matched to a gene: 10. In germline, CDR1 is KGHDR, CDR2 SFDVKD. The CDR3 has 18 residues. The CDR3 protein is CATSDLGTGRLTSDTQYF. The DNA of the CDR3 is TGTGCCACCAGTGATTTGGGGACAGGGCGGTTGACCTCAGATACGCAGTATTTT.

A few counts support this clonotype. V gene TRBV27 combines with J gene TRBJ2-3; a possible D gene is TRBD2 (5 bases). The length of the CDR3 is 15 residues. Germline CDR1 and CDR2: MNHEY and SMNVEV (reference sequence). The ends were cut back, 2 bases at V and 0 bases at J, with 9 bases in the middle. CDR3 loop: CASSLELASTDTQYF. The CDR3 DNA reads TGTGCCAGCAGTTTAGAGCTAGCTAGCACAGATACGCAGTATTTT.

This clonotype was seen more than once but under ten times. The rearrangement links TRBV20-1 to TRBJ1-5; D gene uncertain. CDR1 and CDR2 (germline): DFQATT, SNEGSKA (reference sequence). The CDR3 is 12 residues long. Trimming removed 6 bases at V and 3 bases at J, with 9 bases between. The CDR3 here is CSARAYNQPQHF. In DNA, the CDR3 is TGCAGTGCAAGGGCCTACAATCAGCCCCAGCATTTT.

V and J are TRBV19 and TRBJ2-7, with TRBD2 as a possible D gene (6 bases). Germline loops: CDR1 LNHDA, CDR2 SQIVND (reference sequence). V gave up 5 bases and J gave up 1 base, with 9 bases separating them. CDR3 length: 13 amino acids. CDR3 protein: CASSSAGSYEQYF. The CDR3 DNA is TGTGCCAGTAGTTCGGCGGGGTCCTACGAGCAGTACTTC.

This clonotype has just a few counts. The CDR3 protein is CASSKGDRGMVLYGYTF. The CDR3 DNA sequence: TGTGCCAGCAGCAAAGGGGACAGGGGAATGGTCCTCTATGGCTACACCTTC. The genes are TRBV13 and TRBJ1-2; 10 nucleotides line up with TRBD1. Germline CDR1 PRHDT, CDR2 FYEKMQ (reference sequence). V lost 5 bases and J lost 4; bases outside the gene matches: 13. The CDR3 has 17 amino acids.

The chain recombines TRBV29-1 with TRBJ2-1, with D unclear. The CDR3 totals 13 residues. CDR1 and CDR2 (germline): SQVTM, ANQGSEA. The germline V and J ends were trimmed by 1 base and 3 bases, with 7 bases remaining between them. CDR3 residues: CSVEGRSYNEQFF. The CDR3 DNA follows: TGCAGCGTTGAAGGTCGCAGCTACAATGAGCAGTTCTTC.

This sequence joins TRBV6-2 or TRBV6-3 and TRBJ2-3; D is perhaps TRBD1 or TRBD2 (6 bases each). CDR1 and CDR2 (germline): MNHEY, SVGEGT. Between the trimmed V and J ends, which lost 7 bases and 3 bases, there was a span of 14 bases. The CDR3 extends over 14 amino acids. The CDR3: CASTRGPATDTQYF. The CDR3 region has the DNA TGTGCCAGCACCCGGGGGCCGGCGACAGATACGCAGTATTTT.

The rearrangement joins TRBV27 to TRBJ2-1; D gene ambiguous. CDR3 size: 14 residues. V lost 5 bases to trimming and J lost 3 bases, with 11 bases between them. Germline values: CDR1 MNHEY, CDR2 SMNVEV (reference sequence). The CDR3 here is CASSHKSGYNEQFF. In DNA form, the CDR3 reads TGTGCCAGCAGTCACAAAAGTGGCTACAATGAGCAGTTCTTC.

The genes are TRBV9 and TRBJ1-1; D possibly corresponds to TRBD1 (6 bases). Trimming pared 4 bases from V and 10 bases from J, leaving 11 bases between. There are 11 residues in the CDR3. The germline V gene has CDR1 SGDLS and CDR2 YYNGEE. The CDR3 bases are TGTGCCAGCAGCCTCGGGGGCTTAGCTTTCTTT. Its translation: CASSLGGLAFF.

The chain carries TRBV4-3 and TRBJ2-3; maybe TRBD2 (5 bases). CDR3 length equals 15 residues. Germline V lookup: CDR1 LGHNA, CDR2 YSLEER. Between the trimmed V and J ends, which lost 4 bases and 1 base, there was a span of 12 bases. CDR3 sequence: CASSPNAGGTDTQYF. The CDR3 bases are TGCGCCAGCAGCCCCAACGCGGGCGGCACAGATACGCAGTATTTT.

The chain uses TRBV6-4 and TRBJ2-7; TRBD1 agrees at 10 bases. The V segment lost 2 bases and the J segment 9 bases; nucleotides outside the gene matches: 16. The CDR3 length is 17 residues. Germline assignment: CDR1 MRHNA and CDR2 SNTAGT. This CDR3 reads CASSDPLSGQGKRGQYF. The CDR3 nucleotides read TGTGCCAGCAGTGACCCCTTGTCGGGACAGGGGAAAAGGGGGCAGTACTTC.

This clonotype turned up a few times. The CDR3 coding sequence is TGTGCCAGCACCACCGCGGGGCGCAACTATGGCTACACCTTC. Protein product: CASTTAGRNYGYTF. This chain connects TRBV7-2 to TRBJ1-2; tentative D call: TRBD1 (5 bases). Trimming removed 7 bases at V and 2 bases at J, with 14 bases between. This CDR3 is built from 14 residues. CDR1 and CDR2 from the germline V gene are SGHTA and FQGNSA.